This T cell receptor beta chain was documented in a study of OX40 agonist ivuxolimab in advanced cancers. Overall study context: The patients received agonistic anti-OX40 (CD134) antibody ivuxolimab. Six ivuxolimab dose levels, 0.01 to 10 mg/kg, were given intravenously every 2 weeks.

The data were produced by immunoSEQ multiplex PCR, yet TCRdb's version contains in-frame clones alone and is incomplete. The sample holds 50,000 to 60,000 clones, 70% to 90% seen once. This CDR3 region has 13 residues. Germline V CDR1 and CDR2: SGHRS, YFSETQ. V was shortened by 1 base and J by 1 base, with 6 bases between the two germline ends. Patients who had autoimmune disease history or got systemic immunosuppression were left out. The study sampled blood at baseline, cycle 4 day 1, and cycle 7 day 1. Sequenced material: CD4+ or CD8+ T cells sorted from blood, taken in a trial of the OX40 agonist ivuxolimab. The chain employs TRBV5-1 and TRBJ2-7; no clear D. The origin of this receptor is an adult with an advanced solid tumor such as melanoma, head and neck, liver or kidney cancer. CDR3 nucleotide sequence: TGCGCCAGCAGCTTGTCCGCTTCCTACGAGCAGTACTTC. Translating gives CASSLSASYEQYF.